The subject of this entry is one T cell receptor (beta chain). The antigen is undetermined. One end of the junction fails to match germline, which may point to a read error. This CDR3 comprises 11 residues. Germline CDR1 and CDR2: DFQATT and SNEGSKA (reference sequence). Alongside a J-beta primer mix, a sample-barcoded 5' primer served in a second PCR lasting roughly 6 to 11 cycles. TCRdb re-analysed the 5' RACE reads in MiXCR, keeping a single row per CDR3 protein. The repertoire has 1.5 million to 2 million distinct CDR3 sequences, approximately 50% of them found once; the top ten carry over 2%. The data were obtained in a study of blood T cells in healthy people across ages. Study-wide findings and caveats: Compared with aged donors, long-lived donors showed fewer expanded clones, suggesting selection.

The material sequenced was blood. This TCR derives from a middle-aged woman in good health. The gene calls are TRBV20-1 and TRBJ1-3; 8 nucleotides match TRBD1. The CDR3 region has the DNA TGCAGTGCCGACAGGGGACACACCACATATTTT. Its protein is CSADRGHTTYF.